The 30 T cell receptor beta chains below were found in one sample sequenced in a study of identical twins. TCRdb ran MiXCR on the 5' RACE reads and lists one entry per CDR3 protein. Among roughly 260,000 distinct CDR3 sequences listed, over 11% were seen once. The sequenced sample consisted of memory (CD45RO+) T cells sorted from blood. These receptor sequences come from a woman in her late teens or twenties in good health.

The chain couples TRBV6-2 or TRBV6-3 to TRBJ2-7, with 8 bases that match TRBD1. CDR1 is MNHEY, CDR2 SVGEGT, per germline. V was clipped by 6 bases and J by 1 base; unmatched bases: 8. The length of the CDR3 is 15 residues. The CDR3: CASRITGTGSYEQYF. In DNA form, the CDR3 reads TGTGCCAGCAGAATAACCGGGACAGGATCCTACGAGCAGTACTTC.

This chain links TRBV10-2 with TRBJ2-3, with a tentative D call TRBD2 (6 bases). V lost 4 bases to trimming and J lost 4 bases, with 18 bases between them. The germline V gene has CDR1 WSHSY and CDR2 SAAADI. This CDR3 is 16 amino acids long. The CDR3 protein is CASSAAPRLGADTQYF. CDR3 nucleotide sequence: TGCGCCAGCAGTGCTGCCCCGAGACTAGGAGCAGATACGCAGTATTTT.

This clonotype was detected ten times or more. V gene TRBV29-1 combines with J gene TRBJ1-2; TRBD1 matches at 10 bases. The CDR3 runs to 16 residues. Germline CDR1 SQVTM, CDR2 ANQGSEA. The junction had 15 bases not matched to a gene; V was cut back by 5 bases and J by 6 bases. The CDR3 coding sequence is TGCAGCGTTACAGGACAGGGGGAATCATGGTACGATGGCTACACCTTC. It yields the protein CSVTGQGESWYDGYTF.

V is TRBV20-1 and J is TRBJ1-6; no reliable D call. Germline-derived CDR1 and CDR2 are DFQATT and SNEGSKA (reference sequence). CDR3 length: 13 residues. V was shortened by 5 bases and J by 8 bases, with 13 bases between the two germline ends. CDR3 in amino acids: CSARPPGDSPLHF. As DNA, the CDR3 is TGCAGTGCTCGACCCCCTGGGGATTCACCCCTCCACTTT.

This clonotype occurred many times. The V and J genes are TRBV5-1 and TRBJ2-1; the D gene could be TRBD1 or TRBD2 (5 bases each). The CDR3 is 17 amino acids. The V end lost 2 bases, the J end lost 8 bases, and 23 bases lay between the germline ends. The germline CDR1 and CDR2 sequences are SGHRS and YFSETQ. In DNA form, the CDR3 reads TGCGCCAGCAGCTTCCCAGCCGGGACCCCACCTCGGGATGAGCAGTTCTTC. It encodes CASSFPAGTPPRDEQFF.

The rearrangement links TRBV6-5 to TRBJ2-7; tentatively, D is TRBD1 or TRBD2 (6 bases each). The length of the CDR3 is 14 residues. From germline, CDR1 is MNHEY and CDR2 SVGAGI. V shed 2 bases and J shed 5 bases, with 13 bases lying between them. The CDR3 bases are TGTGCCAGCAGTTACGGGGGGCGATCTAACGAGCAGTACTTC. Its translation is CASSYGGRSNEQYF.

This clonotype appeared once. V and J are TRBV5-6 and TRBJ1-4; D is possibly TRBD1 (5 bases). V was pared by 0 bases and J by 5 bases, with 17 bases between. The CDR3 runs 17 residues. CDR1 and CDR2 (germline): SGHDT, YYEEEE. CDR3 in DNA: TGTGCCAGCAGCTTGGAGGGGCGAAACCGGGGGAATGAAAAACTGTTTTTT. Encoded protein: CASSLEGRNRGNEKLFF.

This clonotype was counted ten times or more. The V gene is TRBV20-1, the J gene TRBJ2-7, with D maybe TRBD1 (6 bases). With 6 bases removed from V and 4 bases from J, the gap between germline ends came to 19 bases. Germline CDR1 and CDR2: DFQATT and SNEGSKA (reference sequence). This CDR3 has 14 amino acids. CDR3 residues: CSAGMTGLSYEQYF. The CDR3, as DNA: TGCAGTGCCGGCATGACAGGACTTTCTTACGAGCAGTACTTC.

This clonotype has ten or more counts. The chain uses TRBV15 and TRBJ2-1; no definite D call. V lost 0 bases and J 8 bases, leaving 8 bases between the germline ends. The CDR3 is made up of 13 amino acids. CDR1 and CDR2 from the germline V gene are LNHNV and YYDKDF (reference sequence). The CDR3 sequence is CATSRDLGYEQFF. As DNA, the CDR3 is TGTGCCACCAGCAGAGATCTAGGGTATGAGCAGTTCTTC.

This clonotype occurred a few times. The genes are TRBV5-1 and TRBJ2-1, with D uncertain. This CDR3 contains 16 residues. The germline V gene has CDR1 SGHRS and CDR2 YFSETQ. The germline V and J ends were trimmed by 1 base and 4 bases, with 15 bases remaining between them. The CDR3 region is CASSLSTSRSYNEQFF. The DNA for the CDR3 is TGCGCCAGCAGCTTGTCCACCAGCAGGTCTTACAATGAGCAGTTCTTC.

This clonotype has only a few counts. This sequence joins TRBV14 and TRBJ2-3, with D possibly TRBD2 on 6 matching bases. There are 17 residues in the CDR3. Germline V gene lookup returns CDR1 SGHDN and CDR2 FVKESK. Trimming shortened V by 0 bases and J by 6 bases, and 19 bases separated the two germline ends. The DNA of the CDR3 is TGTGCCAGCAGCCAAGACGGTAGTCTAGCGACACTCGATACGCAGTATTTT. This gives the protein CASSQDGSLATLDTQYF.

This clonotype was detected many times. The chain couples TRBV12-3 or TRBV12-4 to TRBJ2-2; D is undetermined. The CDR3 runs 15 residues. Trimming cost V 6 bases and J 0 bases, with 11 bases left between them. CDR3 in amino acids: CASSQGLANTGELFF. CDR3 nucleotide sequence: TGTGCCAGCAGCCAAGGGTTGGCGAACACCGGGGAGCTGTTTTTT.

For the CDR3, the DNA is TGCAGTGCTGAGCGGGACCCGAGCACAGATACGCAGTATTTT. This codes for CSAERDPSTDTQYF. The rearrangement links TRBV20-1 to TRBJ2-3; 7 nucleotides line up with TRBD2. In germline, CDR1 is DFQATT, CDR2 SNEGSKA (reference sequence). The CDR3 totals 14 residues. The ends lost 5 bases at V and 0 bases at J; junction bases unmatched: 5.

The V gene is TRBV20-1, the J gene TRBJ2-2; D is unresolved. The CDR3 extends over 14 amino acids. Germline CDR1 and CDR2: DFQATT and SNEGSKA (reference sequence). V was trimmed by 6 bases and J by 4 bases, leaving 15 bases between them. CDR3 loop: CSAQSTVFTGELFF. DNA for the CDR3: TGCAGTGCCCAAAGTACCGTCTTCACCGGGGAGCTGTTTTTT.

This clonotype has more than one count but fewer than ten. Written as DNA, the CDR3 is TGTGCCAGCAGCCCGGGGACATCTAACTATGGCTACACCTTC. Translation gives CASSPGTSNYGYTF. This chain links TRBV11-3 with TRBJ1-2; the D gene is possibly TRBD1 (6 bases). The V end lost 5 bases, the J end lost 0 bases, and 10 bases lay between the germline ends. CDR3 length: 14 residues. Germline CDR1 and CDR2: SGHNT and YENEEA.

At least ten counts were recorded for this clonotype. The rearrangement uses TRBV7-8 and TRBJ2-2; a weak D match, TRBD2 (5 bases). V gave up 1 base and J gave up 9 bases, with 12 bases separating them. Germline CDR1 SGHVS, CDR2 FQNEAQ. This CDR3 region has 14 residues. CDR3: CASSLVEPGRELFF. The DNA for the CDR3 is TGTGCCAGCAGCTTAGTAGAACCCGGGAGGGAGCTGTTTTTT.

This clonotype was recorded many times. The gene calls are TRBV18 and TRBJ1-1; the D gene is possibly TRBD1 (5 bases). CDR3 length equals 13 residues. Germline assignment: CDR1 KGHSH and CDR2 LQKENI. Trimming took off 8 bases at V and 1 base at J, with 11 bases between the two ends. CDR3 sequence: CASSPQGNTEAFF. CDR3 DNA: TGTGCCAGCAGCCCCCAGGGGAACACTGAAGCTTTCTTT.

This clonotype was observed at least ten times. The chain uses TRBV20-1 and TRBJ2-1; D is undetermined. V lost 3 bases and J 1 base, leaving 10 bases between the germline ends. The germline V gene has CDR1 DFQATT and CDR2 SNEGSKA (reference sequence). The CDR3 has 14 residues. CDR3 loop: CSARRLSSYNEQFF. The CDR3 nucleotides read TGCAGTGCTAGGAGGTTGAGTTCCTACAATGAGCAGTTCTTC.

This clonotype has more than one count but fewer than ten. The chain joins TRBV12-2 to TRBJ2-7; the table's D call of TRBD1 was not tested on the DNA. TRBV12-2 is recorded as a pseudogene. This CDR3 has 17 amino acids. In nucleotides, the CDR3 is TGTGCAAGTCGATTTTACAGGGAAGAGGGGACCTTCTACGAGCAGTACTTC. This codes for CASRFYREEGTFYEQYF.

The sample holds one count of this clonotype. The V and J genes are TRBV12-5 and TRBJ2-7, with 9 positions matching TRBD1. The J segment lost 4 bases and the V segment lost 3 bases, leaving 10 bases of the junction unmatched. This CDR3 comprises 16 residues. In germline, CDR1 is LGHNT, CDR2 FRNRAP. CDR3: CASGLIDRDRAYEQYF. The CDR3 nucleotides are TGTGCTAGTGGTTTAATCGACCGGGACAGGGCGTACGAGCAGTACTTC.

This clonotype came up a few times. V is TRBV7-2 and J is TRBJ2-3, with D unclear. The CDR3 is 13 amino acids. CDR1 and CDR2 (germline): SGHTA, FQGNSA. The V end was cut by 7 bases, the J end by 5 bases, with 13 bases between. CDR3 sequence: CASTERPGDTQYF. The CDR3, as DNA: TGTGCCAGCACCGAGAGGCCCGGAGATACGCAGTATTTT.

This clonotype appeared a few times. This chain links TRBV19 with TRBJ2-7; 7 bases match TRBD2. CDR3 length equals 17 residues. Germline lookup yields CDR1 LNHDA and CDR2 SQIVND (reference sequence). V lost 6 bases to trimming and J lost 0 bases; unmatched junction nucleotides: 14. CDR3 region: CASRESALAPLSYEQYF. The CDR3 nucleotides are TGTGCCAGTAGGGAATCCGCACTAGCGCCGCTCTCCTACGAGCAGTACTTC.

This clonotype appeared many times. The genes are TRBV5-1 and TRBJ1-2, with a tentative D call TRBD1 (6 bases). V was trimmed by 0 bases and J by 1 base, leaving 10 bases between them. Germline loops: CDR1 SGHRS, CDR2 YFSETQ. The CDR3 is 15 residues long. CDR3 nucleotide sequence: TGCGCCAGCAGCTTGGGAAGGGGGAGTAACTATGGCTACACCTTC. As protein: CASSLGRGSNYGYTF.

The chain's CDR3 is CASSEAGKEKLFF. CDR3 nucleotides: TGTGCCAGCAGTGAAGCAGGGAAAGAAAAACTGTTTTTT. J is TRBJ1-4 and V is TRBV25-1, with D tentatively TRBD1 (5 bases). The V and J ends lost 2 bases and 8 bases respectively, with 9 bases between them. The CDR3 runs 13 residues. Germline-derived CDR1 and CDR2 are MGHDK and SYGVNS.

The chain links TRBV27 to TRBJ2-7; 10 nucleotides align to TRBD1. Unmatched junction bases numbered 1, after V lost 3 bases and J lost 2 bases. CDR3 length: 14 amino acids. The germline V gene encodes CDR1 MNHEY and CDR2 SMNVEV (reference sequence). The CDR3 protein is CASSFDRGPYEQYF. The CDR3 coding sequence is TGTGCCAGCAGTTTCGACAGGGGGCCCTACGAGCAGTACTTC.

This clonotype was picked up a small number of times. The chain has TRBV29-1 and TRBJ2-1; 8 bases agree with TRBD1. Germline lookup yields CDR1 SQVTM and CDR2 ANQGSEA. J lost 8 bases, V lost 3 bases, and 6 bases had no gene match. This CDR3 is built from 13 residues. The CDR3 protein is CSVETGVPDEQFF. The CDR3, as DNA: TGCAGCGTTGAGACAGGGGTCCCGGATGAGCAGTTCTTC.

This rearrangement joins TRBV5-1 to TRBJ2-5; 8 bases match TRBD1. Germline lookup yields CDR1 SGHRS and CDR2 YFSETQ. This CDR3 contains 15 residues. After removal of 4 bases from V and 1 base from J, the junction contained 6 bases not matched to a gene. For the CDR3, the DNA is TGCGCCAGCAGCCCGCAGGGGGCTCTCCAAGAGACCCAGTACTTC. Translated, it gives CASSPQGALQETQYF.

This clonotype occurred many times. The CDR3 protein is CASSFGTPPQETQYF. In DNA, the CDR3 is TGTGCCAGCAGTTTCGGGACACCTCCGCAAGAGACCCAGTACTTC. J is TRBJ2-5 and V is TRBV28; D is perhaps TRBD1 (6 bases). Trimming removed 3 bases from V and 2 bases from J, with 13 bases in between. There are 15 residues in the CDR3. CDR1 and CDR2 (germline): MDHEN, SYDVKM. The variable domain in full, with the rest retrieved from reference TRBV28 and TRBJ2-5, is DVKVTQSSRYLVKRTGEKVFLECVQDMDHENMFWYRQDPGLGLRLIYFSYDVKMKEKGDIPEGYSVSREKKERFSLILESASTNQTSMYLCASSFGTPPQETQYFGPGTRLLVL.

The chain recombines TRBV9 with TRBJ2-3; either TRBD1 or TRBD2 may fit D (5 bases each). This CDR3 spans 14 amino acids. The germline gives CDR1 SGDLS, CDR2 YYNGEE. Trimming removed 7 bases at V and 2 bases at J, with 14 bases between. The CDR3 coding sequence is TGTGCCAGCTCTGGGGACCCAACCACAGATACGCAGTATTTT. Its translation: CASSGDPTTDTQYF.

This clonotype was detected many times. The chain joins TRBV5-1 to TRBJ1-2; D might be TRBD1 (5 bases). The V gene's germline CDR1 is SGHRS and CDR2 YFSETQ. Trimming pared 0 bases from V and 4 bases from J, leaving 13 bases between. The length of the CDR3 is 15 residues. CDR3 protein: CASSLGGAQGYGYTF. The CDR3 DNA is TGCGCCAGCAGCTTGGGAGGGGCGCAGGGCTATGGCTACACCTTC.